This T cell receptor beta chain was identified in a study of glioma-infiltrating T cells after dendritic cell vaccination (dated by TCRdb to the mid-2010s). Notes on the research overall: A cohort of approximately 15 glioblastoma patients from Phase I and II dendritic cell vaccination trials was included, of whom 9 were newly diagnosed and 6 had recurrent disease. In glioblastoma patients vaccinated with dendritic cells, deep sequencing of TCR beta CDR3 regions served to measure tumor-infiltrating lymphocyte content and to compare repertoires between tumor and blood. Between the early 2000s and the early 2010s, the patients were given dendritic cell vaccination pulsed with autologous tumor lysate. Each patient was given three intradermal dendritic cell vaccine injections, spaced two weeks apart, in the arm below the axilla. The vaccine consisted of monocyte-derived dendritic cells cultured less than 9 days with IL-4 and GM-CSF, then pulsed overnight with autologous tumor lysate. Survival after dendritic cell vaccination was correlated with TCR sequencing metrics, including TIL content and tumor-blood repertoire overlap. Findings and caveats that apply to the study as a whole: No direct relationship between TCR clonality and survival was found, suggesting that a diverse polyclonal response may matter. Higher estimated pretreatment TIL content predicted longer time to progression and overall survival after dendritic cell vaccination. The response model built on TCR overlap across three groups was characterized as speculative, with prospective validation still needed. The cohort was small and heterogeneous, only a few patients had full blood and tumor sets, and even fewer had initial-recurrent tumor pairs.

The immunoSEQ assay amplified TCRB CDR3 regions from approximately 1.8 micrograms of genomic DNA, or from all available DNA when less than that amount was available. Multiplex PCR used 60 forward primers for TCR V beta segments and 13 reverse primers for J beta segments. To estimate reads per starting template, synthetic control templates were spiked into each sample at limiting dilution. Reads of 87 bp were generated by sequencing on the Illumina HiSeq System. In the original analysis: PCR and sequencing errors were removed by a nearest neighbor algorithm that merged closely related sequences. TCR overlap was defined as the percentage of unique tumor TCR beta sequences that were also found in the peripheral blood of the same patient. TCRdb carries this immuneACCESS record with in-frame sequences only. Its versions omit some clonotypes, under half of them owing to an unresolved V gene in the studies checked, with the rest unexplained. V, J and clone size were drawn from that table, and D and trimming were deduced from the DNA. A total of 70,000 to 90,000 clones appear in this sample, around 83% of them only once. Jointly, the top ten make up 6% to 8.5% of the sample.

As concerns this clone: Which antigen it targets is not known. No much larger clone exists at a distance of one base, and base qualities are not known.

The intended sense of this specimen's time point label: after dendritic cell vaccination, including at tumor progression/relapse. Patients were selected on the basis of adequate residual fresh-frozen tumor tissue and more than two years of available survival data. Molecular status otherwise varied across the glioblastoma patients, but none of them carried an isocitrate dehydrogenase mutation. PBMC were collected before vaccination, two weeks after the third vaccination, and at tumor progression if tumor progression occurred. Genomic DNA was extracted with the Qiagen DNeasy Blood extraction Kit. Trimming costs V 0 bases and J 2 bases, and their ends lie 11 bases apart. Looking up the germline V gene yields CDR1 SNHLY and CDR2 FYNNEI. From the cysteine through the phenylalanine, the CDR3 covers 16 amino acids. Only the CDR3 portion is preserved as DNA: 48 bases, with reading frame beginning at the first base.

This specimen was blood, taken after dendritic cell vaccination. The chain uses TRBV2 and TRBJ1-3; the D gene cannot be named for sure. The TCR originated in a human donor with glioblastoma. The CDR3 has the sequence CASSEASSVTGNTIYF. Here is the DNA: TGTGCCAGCAGTGAAGCTTCCTCGGTTACTGGAAACACCATATATTTT.